The rows below give T cell receptor beta chains drawn from one sample of a study of blood T cell repertoires in COVID-19. Using immunoSEQ multiplex PCR, the repertoire was profiled, and TCRdb retains in-frame clones only, with some absent. This sample has about 220,000 clones, with about 86% found just once. The sequenced sample consisted of peripheral blood. The source is a woman in her twenties or thirties who had recovered from COVID-19. Both conserved end residues are part of each CDR3.

j_call	v_call	cdr3_length	cdr3_aa
TRBJ1-2	TRBV7-9	16	CASSSRTGGGGYGYTF
TRBJ1-4	TRBV3-1/TRBV3-2	16	CASSQDLIGGDEKLFF
TRBJ2-5	TRBV6-2/TRBV6-3	17	CASSYEPSGGDQETQYF
TRBJ1-5	TRBV27	17	CASSLRTDSFKDQPQHF
TRBJ1-4	TRBV9	15	CASSVEGRGGEKLFF
TRBJ2-1	TRBV24-1	15	CATSETSGGHNEQFF
TRBJ2-7	TRBV7-2	15	CASSSPPGGPGEQYF
TRBJ2-5	TRBV27	14	CASSLGGTGETQYF
TRBJ1-2	TRBV2	12	CASSDDSYGYTF
TRBJ1-3	TRBV30	17	CAWSPPEGGEWRNTIYF
TRBJ1-4	TRBV7-2	13	CASSLQGYEKLFF
TRBJ2-7	TRBV7-8	13	CASSQEGWYEQYF
TRBJ1-1	TRBV6-6	14	CASRKTGPGTEAFF
TRBJ1-2	TRBV27	17	CASSLGGEGQSNYGYTF